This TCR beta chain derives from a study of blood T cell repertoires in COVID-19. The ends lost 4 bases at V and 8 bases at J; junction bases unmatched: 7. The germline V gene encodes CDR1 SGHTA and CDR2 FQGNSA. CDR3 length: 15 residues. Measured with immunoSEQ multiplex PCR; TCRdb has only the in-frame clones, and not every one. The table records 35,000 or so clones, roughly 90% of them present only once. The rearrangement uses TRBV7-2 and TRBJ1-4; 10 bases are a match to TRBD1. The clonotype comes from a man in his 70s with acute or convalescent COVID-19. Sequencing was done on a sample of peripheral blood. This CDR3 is CASSSTGQGREKLFF. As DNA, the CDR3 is TGTGCCAGCAGCTCCACGGGACAGGGGCGCGAAAAACTGTTTTTT.